This T cell receptor (beta chain) is drawn from a study of T cell responses to AZD1222 COVID-19 vaccine. Study in general: Pooling was applied to second doses at about 4 or about 12 weeks. Study results and caveats: Repertoires were obtained solely post-peak T cell response. In a largely white British group with more females than males, clonal diversity was possibly underestimated.

Method: immunoSEQ multiplex PCR; TCRdb's copy keeps in-frame clones and lacks some. The sample holds around 100,000 clones, 85% to 90% seen once. V was clipped by 3 bases and J by 6 bases, with 17 bases between them. The CDR3 runs 15 residues. From germline, CDR1 is LGHNA and CDR2 YNFKEQ. This clone occurred a few times. Its antigen is currently unknown. The material was peripheral blood, obtained on day 0 of AZD1222 vaccination. This chain links TRBV4-2 with TRBJ1-2; weak D call: TRBD1 (6 bases). The TCR comes from an adult in good health. CDR3 protein: CASSQEFHRENGYTF. The CDR3 DNA reads as TGTGCCAGCAGCCAGGAATTCCACAGGGAAAATGGCTACACCTTC.